This TCR beta chain came from a study of T cell changes during pregnancy in multiple sclerosis. Germline V CDR1 and CDR2: SGHTA, FQGNSA. V lost 4 bases to trimming and J lost 4 bases; unmatched junction nucleotides: 6. The CDR3 contains 14 residues. The table came from immunoSEQ multiplex PCR; TCRdb's copy has only in-frame clones and leaves some out. Here the sample spans approximately 50,000 clones, about 90% being singletons. The clonotype was recovered from a female donor with multiple sclerosis, enrolled in a pregnancy study. The sample was CD4+ T cells from peripheral blood mononuclear cells, taken after pregnancy. The V gene is TRBV7-2, the J gene TRBJ2-7; 8 bases map to TRBD2. The CDR3 DNA reads as TGTGCCAGCAGCTCAGAGGGCGGGGGGTACGAGCAGTACTTC. This encodes CASSSEGGGYEQYF.